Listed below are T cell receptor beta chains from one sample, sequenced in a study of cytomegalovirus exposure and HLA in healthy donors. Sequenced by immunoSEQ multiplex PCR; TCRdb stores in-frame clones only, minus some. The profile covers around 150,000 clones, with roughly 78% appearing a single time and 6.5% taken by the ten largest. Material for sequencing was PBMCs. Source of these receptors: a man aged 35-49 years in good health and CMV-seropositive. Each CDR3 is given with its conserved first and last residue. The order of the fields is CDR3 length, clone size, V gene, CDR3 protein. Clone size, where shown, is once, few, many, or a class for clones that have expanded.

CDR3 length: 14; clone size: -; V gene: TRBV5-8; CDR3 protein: CASSSKRVSGELFF
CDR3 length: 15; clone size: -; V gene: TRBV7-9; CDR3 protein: CASSLGTGYAGELFF
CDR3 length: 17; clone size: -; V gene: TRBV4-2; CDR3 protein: CASSPYKTSGSYNEQFF
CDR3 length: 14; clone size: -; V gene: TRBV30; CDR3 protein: CAWSKDRGNQPQHF
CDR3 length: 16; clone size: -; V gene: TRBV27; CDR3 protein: CASSLGPHPNTGELFF
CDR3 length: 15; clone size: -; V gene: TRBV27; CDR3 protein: CASSLEGPPNTEAFF
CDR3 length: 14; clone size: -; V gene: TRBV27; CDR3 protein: CASSSQGADQPQHF
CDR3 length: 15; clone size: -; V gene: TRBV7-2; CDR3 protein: CASSLELGRGQPQHF
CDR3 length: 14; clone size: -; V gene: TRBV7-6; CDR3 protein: CASSLGGQQYEQYF
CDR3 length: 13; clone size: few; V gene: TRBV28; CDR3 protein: CASSSRQAGGYTF
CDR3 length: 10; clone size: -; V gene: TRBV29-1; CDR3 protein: CSVTGNGYTF
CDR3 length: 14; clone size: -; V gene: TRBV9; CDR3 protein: CASSSGQGAYEQYF
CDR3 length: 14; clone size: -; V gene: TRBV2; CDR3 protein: CASSGGLAGSEQYF
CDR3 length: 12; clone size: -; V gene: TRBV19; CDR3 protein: CASRGGTYEQYF
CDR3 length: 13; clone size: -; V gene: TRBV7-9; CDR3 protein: CASRARGSDGYTF
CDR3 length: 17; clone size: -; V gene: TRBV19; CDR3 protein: CASSIVGAGPSTDTQYF
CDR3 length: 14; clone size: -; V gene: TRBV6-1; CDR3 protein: CASSSSGRIYEQYF
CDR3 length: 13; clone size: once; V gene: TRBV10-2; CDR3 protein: CASSGGRANEQFF
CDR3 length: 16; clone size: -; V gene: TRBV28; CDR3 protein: CASSSGTGSPSYGYTF
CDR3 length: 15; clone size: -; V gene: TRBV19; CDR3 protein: CASSIRGQTNTEAFF
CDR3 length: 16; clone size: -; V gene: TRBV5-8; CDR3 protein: CASSLVGTGGLETQYF
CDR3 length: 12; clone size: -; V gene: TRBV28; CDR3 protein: CASSFRGYGYTF
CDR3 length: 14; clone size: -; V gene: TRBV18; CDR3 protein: CASSPGQGKDGYTF
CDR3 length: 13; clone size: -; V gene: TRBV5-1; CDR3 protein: CASSSGTTLEQYF
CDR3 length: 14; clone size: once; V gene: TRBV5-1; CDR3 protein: CASSLDSTADTQYF
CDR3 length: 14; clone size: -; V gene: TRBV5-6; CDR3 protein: CASSVVQKNYEQYF
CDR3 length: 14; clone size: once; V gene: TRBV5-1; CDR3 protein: CASSLGDTTYEQYF
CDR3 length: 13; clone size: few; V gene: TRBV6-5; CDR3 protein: CASRSTGTHTIYF
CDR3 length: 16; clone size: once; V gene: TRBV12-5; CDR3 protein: CASGLPTGQGASEQFF
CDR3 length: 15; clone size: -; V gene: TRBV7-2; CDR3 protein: CASSLVGEGNSPLHF
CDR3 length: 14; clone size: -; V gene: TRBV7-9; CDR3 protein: CASSLGHPNTEAFF
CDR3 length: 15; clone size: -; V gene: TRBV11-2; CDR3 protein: CASSLAQSYNTEAFF
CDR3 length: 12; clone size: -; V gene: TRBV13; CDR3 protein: CASSSRAYEQYF
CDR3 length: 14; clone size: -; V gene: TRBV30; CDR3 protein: CAWSRVAGAYEQYF
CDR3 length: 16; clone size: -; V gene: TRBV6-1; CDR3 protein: CASSEPVLAVSYEQYF
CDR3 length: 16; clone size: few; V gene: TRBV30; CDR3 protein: CAWSSLWGRAGNEQFF
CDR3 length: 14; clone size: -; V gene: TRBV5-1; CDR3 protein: CASSLTGGNNEQFF
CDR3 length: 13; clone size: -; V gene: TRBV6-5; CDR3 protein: CASRRTGNLEQYF
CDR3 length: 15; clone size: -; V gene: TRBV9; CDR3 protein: CASSEGLADPYEQYF
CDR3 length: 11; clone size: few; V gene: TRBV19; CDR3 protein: CASTLNEKLFF
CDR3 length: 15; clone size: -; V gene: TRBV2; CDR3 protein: CASIFLAGEADTQYF
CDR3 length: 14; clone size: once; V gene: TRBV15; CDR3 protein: CATRYRDMNTEAFF
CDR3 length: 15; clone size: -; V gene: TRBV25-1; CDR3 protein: CASRLSSATNEKLFF
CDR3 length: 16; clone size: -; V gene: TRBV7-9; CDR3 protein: CASSGIEAGQAYEQYF
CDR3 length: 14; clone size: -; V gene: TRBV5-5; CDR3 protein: CASGRDRVGEEQYF
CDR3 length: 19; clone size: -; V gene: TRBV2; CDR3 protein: CASSVTGQGIQRNNYGYTF
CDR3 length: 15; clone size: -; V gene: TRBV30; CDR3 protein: CAWWDSLKMNTEAFF
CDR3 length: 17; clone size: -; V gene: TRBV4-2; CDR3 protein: CASSQGKGQGLNTEAFF
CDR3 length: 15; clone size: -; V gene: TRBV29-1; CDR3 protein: CSVPTPGLAFNEQFF
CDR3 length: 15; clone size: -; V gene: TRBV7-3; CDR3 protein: CASSLGGSAGEKLFF
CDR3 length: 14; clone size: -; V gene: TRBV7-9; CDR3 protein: CASSLVRDSTEAFF
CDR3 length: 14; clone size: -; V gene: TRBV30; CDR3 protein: CATGGGVLSQPQHF
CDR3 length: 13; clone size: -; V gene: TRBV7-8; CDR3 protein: CASSLVNAGTLHF
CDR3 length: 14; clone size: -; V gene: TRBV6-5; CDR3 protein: CASSILSGSYEQYF
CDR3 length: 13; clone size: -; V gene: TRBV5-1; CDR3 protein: CASSGTGDTEAFF
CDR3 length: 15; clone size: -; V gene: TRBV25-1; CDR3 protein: CASRDLPGREDEQYF